This T cell receptor (beta chain) comes out of a study of blood T cell repertoires in COVID-19. Germline CDR1 SGHNT, CDR2 YENEEA. Unmatched junction bases numbered 6, after V lost 5 bases and J lost 5 bases. The CDR3 runs 15 residues. Sequenced by immunoSEQ multiplex PCR; TCRdb stores in-frame clones only, minus some. The sample yields fewer than 45,000 clones, approximately 78% seen once. Only one count was recorded for this clone. The rearrangement joins TRBV11-3 to TRBJ2-1, with 10 bases fitting TRBD2. This sequence originates from a man in his sixties with acute or convalescent COVID-19. Sequencing input: peripheral blood. The CDR3 reads CASSPGTSVHNEQFF. The DNA for the CDR3 is TGTGCCAGCAGCCCTGGGACTAGCGTTCACAATGAGCAGTTCTTC.